The sequence of this T cell receptor (beta chain) was determined in a study of OX40 agonist ivuxolimab in advanced cancers. Study overall: People in dose escalation had one of these cancers: hepatocellular carcinoma, melanoma, renal cell or head and neck cancer. With a range of about 23 to 85, age averaged 60 years, and more than 75% were male. About 40% of patients had received prior checkpoint inhibitor therapy.

Repertoires were generated with immunoSEQ multiplex PCR, while TCRdb's copy carries only in-frame clones and drops some. Here the sample spans some 69,000 clones, roughly 92% being singletons. The sequences come from CD4+ or CD8+ T cells sorted from blood, collected in a trial of the OX40 agonist ivuxolimab. The receptor comes from an adult with an advanced solid tumor such as melanoma, head and neck, liver or kidney cancer.

Here the CDR3 reads CASSFGGRSNTEAFF. The CDR3, as DNA: TGTGCCAGCAGCTTTGGAGGGCGATCGAACACTGAAGCTTTCTTT. V and J are TRBV7-8 and TRBJ1-1; D not certain. The V gene's germline CDR1 is SGHVS and CDR2 FQNEAQ. Between the trimmed V and J ends, which lost 3 bases and 1 base, there was a span of 12 bases. The CDR3 length is 15 residues.